This TCR beta chain was documented in a study of CD8 T cells in ankylosing spondylitis. Points from the study as a whole: Some motif variants had been reported before (in reactive arthritis synovial fluid and blood).

Germline values: CDR1 MNHEY, CDR2 SVGEGT. V was shortened by 0 bases and J by 5 bases, with 16 bases between the two germline ends. The CDR3 has 17 residues. Details on this clonotype: Its target is not known.

Making the TCR beta libraries involved quantitative 5'-RACE with molecular barcodes. TCRdb itself ran the 5' RACE reads through MiXCR, one entry per CDR3 protein. The table shows over 130,000 distinct CDR3 sequences, with 40% to 50% occurring only once. This sequence originates from a male donor with ankylosing spondylitis. The rearrangement joins TRBV6-2 or TRBV6-3 to TRBJ2-2, with a weak D call TRBD2 (5 bases). The sequenced material came from synovial fluid, either unsorted or a sorted T cell fraction (not recorded which). Here the CDR3 reads CASSYSNCLWRTGELFF. The CDR3 DNA sequence: TGTGCCAGCAGTTACTCGAACTGCCTATGGAGGACCGGGGAGCTGTTTTTT.